This TCR beta chain was captured in a study of blood T cell repertoires in COVID-19. Original handling: Estimation of nucleated cell counts relied on the amplification of reference gene primers. The method was immunoSEQ multiplex PCR; TCRdb's version includes in-frame clones alone and lacks a portion of them. The D gene and trimming were derived from the DNA, and the V and J assignments and clone size from that table. The sample includes 190,000 or so clones, about 81% of them seen just once. Germline loops: CDR1 LNHNV, CDR2 YYDKDF (reference sequence). The CDR3 totals 15 residues. With V trimmed by 6 bases and J by 6 bases, 10 bases remained unmatched. This clone appeared a few times.

The J gene is TRBJ2-2, the V gene TRBV15, with 7 bases fitting TRBD1. The sample comprised peripheral blood. The receptor was isolated from an elderly woman with COVID-19, enrolled during active disease. The DNA for the CDR3 is TGTGCCACCAGGAAGGCGACAGGGCCAGCCGGGGAGCTGTTTTTT. Translated, it gives CATRKATGPAGELFF.